A selection of T cell receptor beta chains follows, all from one sample in a study of T cell changes during pregnancy in multiple sclerosis. This table comes from immunoSEQ multiplex PCR, and its TCRdb copy is limited to in-frame clones, with some not included. The sample has 75,000 to 90,000 clones; about nine tenths are singletons. Source: PBMCs, taken in the first trimester of pregnancy. The receptor source for this set is a female donor in good health, serving as a control in a pregnancy study. Some clones in this sample may be carry-over from other donors' samples. The CDR3 runs from the conserved cysteine through the conserved F or W. A D gene is named only where the DNA matches it firmly. Not all rows give a size; the values are once, few, many and, for expanded clones, a class.

medium-sized	TRBD2	TRBJ2-2	TRBV2	TGTGCCAGCAGTGTAGGACTAGCGCCCGGGGAGCTGTTTTTT	CASSVGLAPGELFF
NA	NA	TRBJ2-2	TRBV19	TGTGCCAGTAGTATAGAACGGGGGAAGGTGGACGGGGAGCTGTTTTTT	CASSIERGKVDGELFF
NA	TRBD2	TRBJ2-1	TRBV6-5	TGTGCCAGCACCCCGACTAGCGGGGGGCACAATGAGCAGTTCTTC	CASTPTSGGHNEQFF
NA	NA	TRBJ1-3	TRBV4-3	TGCGCCAGCAGCCCCCTAGCCCCTAAGAGCTCTGGAAACACCATATATTTT	CASSPLAPKSSGNTIYF
NA	TRBD1	TRBJ1-2	TRBV6-5	TGTGCCAGCAGCCGGGACAGGGGCCCTAACTATGGCTACACCTTC	CASSRDRGPNYGYTF
NA	NA	TRBJ2-7	TRBV7-8	TGTGCCAGCAGCGACCGGACAGCCTCCTACGAGCAGTACTTC	CASSDRTASYEQYF
once	TRBD1	TRBJ2-7	TRBV7-9	TGTGCCAGCAGCCGGGACAGCCACGAGCAGTACTTC	CASSRDSHEQYF
NA	NA	TRBJ2-1	TRBV12-5	TGTGCTAGTGGTTTGGCACAGTTAAGCGAGCAGTTCTTC	CASGLAQLSEQFF
NA	NA	TRBJ1-5	TRBV27	TGTGCCAGCAGTTTTATGGGTGCAGGGTATAGCAATCAGCCCCAGCATTTT	CASSFMGAGYSNQPQHF
NA	NA	TRBJ2-1	TRBV4-1	TGCGCCAGCAGCCAAGCGGGAGTTAAGAATGAGCAGTTCTTC	CASSQAGVKNEQFF